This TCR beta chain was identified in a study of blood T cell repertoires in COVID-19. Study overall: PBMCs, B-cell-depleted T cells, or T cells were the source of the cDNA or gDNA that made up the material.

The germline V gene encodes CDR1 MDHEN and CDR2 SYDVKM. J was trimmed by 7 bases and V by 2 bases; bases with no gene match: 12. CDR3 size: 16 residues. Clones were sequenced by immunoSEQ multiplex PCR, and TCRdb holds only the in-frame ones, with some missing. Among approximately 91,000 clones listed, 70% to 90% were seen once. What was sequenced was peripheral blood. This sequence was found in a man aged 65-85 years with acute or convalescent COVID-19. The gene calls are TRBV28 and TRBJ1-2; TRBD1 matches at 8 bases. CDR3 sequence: CASSLRGAGGYAGYTF. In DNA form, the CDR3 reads TGTGCCAGCAGTTTAAGGGGGGCAGGGGGCTATGCTGGCTACACCTTC.